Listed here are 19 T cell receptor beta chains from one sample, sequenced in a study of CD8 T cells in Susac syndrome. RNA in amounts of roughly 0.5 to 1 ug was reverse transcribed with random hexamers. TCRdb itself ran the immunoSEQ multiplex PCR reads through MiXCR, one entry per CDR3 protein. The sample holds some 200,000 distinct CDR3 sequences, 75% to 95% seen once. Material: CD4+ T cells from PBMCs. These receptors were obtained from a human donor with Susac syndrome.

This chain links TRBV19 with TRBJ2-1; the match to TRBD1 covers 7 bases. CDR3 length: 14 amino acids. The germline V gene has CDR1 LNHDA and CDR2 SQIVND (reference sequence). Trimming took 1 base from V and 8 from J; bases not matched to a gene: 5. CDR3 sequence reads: CASSIVTGMYEQFF. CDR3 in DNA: TGTGCCAGTAGTATAGTGACAGGGATGTATGAGCAGTTCTTC.

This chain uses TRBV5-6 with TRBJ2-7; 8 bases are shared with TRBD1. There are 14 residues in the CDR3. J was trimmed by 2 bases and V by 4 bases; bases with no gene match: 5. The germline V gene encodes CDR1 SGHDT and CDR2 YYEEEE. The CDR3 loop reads CASSLRDRTYEQYF. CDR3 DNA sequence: TGTGCCAGCAGCCTCCGGGACAGGACCTACGAGCAGTACTTC.

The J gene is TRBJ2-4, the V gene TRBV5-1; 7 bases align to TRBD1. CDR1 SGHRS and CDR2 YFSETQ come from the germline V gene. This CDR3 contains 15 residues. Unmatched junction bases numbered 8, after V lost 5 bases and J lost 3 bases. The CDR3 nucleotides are TGCGCCAGCAGTTTTAACCGGGACAGCAAAAACATTCAGTACTTC. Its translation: CASSFNRDSKNIQYF.

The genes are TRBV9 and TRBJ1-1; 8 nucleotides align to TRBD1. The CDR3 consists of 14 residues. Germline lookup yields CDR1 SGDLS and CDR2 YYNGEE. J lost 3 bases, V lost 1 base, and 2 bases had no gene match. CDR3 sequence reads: CASSVQGADTEAFF. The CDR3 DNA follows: TGTGCCAGCAGCGTACAGGGGGCAGACACTGAAGCTTTCTTT.

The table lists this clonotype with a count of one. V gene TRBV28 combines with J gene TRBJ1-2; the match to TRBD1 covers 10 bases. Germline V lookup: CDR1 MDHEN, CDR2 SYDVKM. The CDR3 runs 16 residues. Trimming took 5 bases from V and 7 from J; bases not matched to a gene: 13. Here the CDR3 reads CASSGLSGQGYGGYTF. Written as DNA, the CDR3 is TGTGCCAGCAGTGGACTCTCGGGACAGGGGTATGGTGGCTACACCTTC.

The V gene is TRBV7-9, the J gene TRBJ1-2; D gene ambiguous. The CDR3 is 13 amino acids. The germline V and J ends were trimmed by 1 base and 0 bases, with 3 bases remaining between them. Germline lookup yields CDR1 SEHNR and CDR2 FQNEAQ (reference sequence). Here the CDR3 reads CASSLDTNYGYTF. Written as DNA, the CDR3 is TGTGCCAGCAGCTTAGATACTAACTATGGCTACACCTTC. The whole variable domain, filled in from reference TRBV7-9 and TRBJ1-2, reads DTGVSQNPRHKITKRGQNVTFRCDPISEHNRLYWYRQTLGQGPEFLTYFQNEAQLEKSRLLSDRFSAERPKGSFSTLEIQRTEQGDSAMYLCASSLDTNYGYTFGSGTRLTVV.

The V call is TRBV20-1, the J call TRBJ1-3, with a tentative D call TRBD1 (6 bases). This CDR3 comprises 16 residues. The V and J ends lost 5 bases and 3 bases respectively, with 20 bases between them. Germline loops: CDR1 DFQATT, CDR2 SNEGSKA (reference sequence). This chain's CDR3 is CSAFPSGRGNGNTIYF. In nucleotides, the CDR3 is TGCAGTGCTTTCCCCTCTGGCAGGGGAAATGGAAACACCATATATTTT.

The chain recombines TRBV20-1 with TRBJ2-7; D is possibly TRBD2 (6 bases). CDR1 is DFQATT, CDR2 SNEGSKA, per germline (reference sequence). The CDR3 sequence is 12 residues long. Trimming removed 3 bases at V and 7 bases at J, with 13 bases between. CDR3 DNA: TGCAGTGCTAGGTGGAGGGCGCGTGAGCAGTACTTC. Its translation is CSARWRAREQYF.

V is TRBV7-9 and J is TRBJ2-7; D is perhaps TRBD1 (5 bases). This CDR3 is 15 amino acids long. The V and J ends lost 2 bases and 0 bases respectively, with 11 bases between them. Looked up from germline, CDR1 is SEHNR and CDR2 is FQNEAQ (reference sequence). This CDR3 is CASSLSQGFSYEQYF. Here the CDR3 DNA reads TGTGCCAGCAGCTTATCCCAGGGCTTCTCCTACGAGCAGTACTTC.

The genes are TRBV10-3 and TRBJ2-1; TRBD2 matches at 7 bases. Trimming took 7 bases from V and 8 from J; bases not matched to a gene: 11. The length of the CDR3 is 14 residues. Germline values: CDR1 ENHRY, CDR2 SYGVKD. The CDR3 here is CAITSGGGGDEQFF. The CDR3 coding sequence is TGTGCCATCACCTCGGGAGGAGGTGGGGATGAGCAGTTCTTC.

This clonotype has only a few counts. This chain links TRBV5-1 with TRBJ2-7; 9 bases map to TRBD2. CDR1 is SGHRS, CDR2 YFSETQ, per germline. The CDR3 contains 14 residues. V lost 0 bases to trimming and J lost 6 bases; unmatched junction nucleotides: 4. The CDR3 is CASSLAASGIEQYF. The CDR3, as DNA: TGCGCCAGCAGCTTGGCAGCTAGCGGGATCGAGCAGTACTTC. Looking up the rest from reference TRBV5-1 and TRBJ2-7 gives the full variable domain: KAGVTQTPRYLIKTRGQQVTLSCSPISGHRSVSWYQQTPGQGLQFLFEYFSETQRNKGNFPGRFSGRQFSNSRSEMNVSTLELGDSALYLCASSLAASGIEQYFGPGTRLTVT.

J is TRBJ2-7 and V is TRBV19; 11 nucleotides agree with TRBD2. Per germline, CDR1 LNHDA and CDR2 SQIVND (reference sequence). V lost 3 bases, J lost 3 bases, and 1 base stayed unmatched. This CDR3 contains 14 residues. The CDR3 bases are TGTGCCAGTAGTATCACTAGCGGGGGCTACGAGCAGTACTTC. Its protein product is CASSITSGGYEQYF.

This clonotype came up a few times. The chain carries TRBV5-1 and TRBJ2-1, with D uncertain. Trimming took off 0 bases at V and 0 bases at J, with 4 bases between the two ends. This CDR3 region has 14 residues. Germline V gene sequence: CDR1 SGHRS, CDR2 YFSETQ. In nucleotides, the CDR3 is TGCGCCAGCAGCTTGGATAGCTCCTACAATGAGCAGTTCTTC. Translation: CASSLDSSYNEQFF.

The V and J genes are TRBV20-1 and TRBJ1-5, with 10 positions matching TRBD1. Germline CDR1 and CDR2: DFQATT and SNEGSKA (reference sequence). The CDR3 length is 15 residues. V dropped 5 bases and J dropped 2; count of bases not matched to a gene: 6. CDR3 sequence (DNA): TGCAGTGCTTTGACAGGGGGCGCGGGCAATCAGCCCCAGCATTTT. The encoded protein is CSALTGGAGNQPQHF.

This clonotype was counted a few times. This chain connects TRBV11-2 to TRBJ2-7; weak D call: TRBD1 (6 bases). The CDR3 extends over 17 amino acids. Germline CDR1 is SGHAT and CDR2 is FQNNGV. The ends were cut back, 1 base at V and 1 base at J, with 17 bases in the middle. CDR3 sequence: CASSLVLGTIVSYEQYF. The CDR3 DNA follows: TGTGCCAGCAGCTTAGTTCTCGGGACAATAGTTTCCTACGAGCAGTACTTC.

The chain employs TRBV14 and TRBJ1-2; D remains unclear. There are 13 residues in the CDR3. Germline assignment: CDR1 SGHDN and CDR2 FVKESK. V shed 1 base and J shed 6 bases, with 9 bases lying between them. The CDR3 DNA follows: TGTGCCAGCAGCCAAGTTCCGTCAAATGGCTACACCTTC. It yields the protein CASSQVPSNGYTF. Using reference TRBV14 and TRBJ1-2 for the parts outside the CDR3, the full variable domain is EAGVTQFPSHSVIEKGQTVTLRCDPISGHDNLYWYRRVMGKEIKFLLHFVKESKQDESGMPNNRFLAERTGGTYSTLKVQPAELEDSGVYFCASSQVPSNGYTFGSGTRLTVV.

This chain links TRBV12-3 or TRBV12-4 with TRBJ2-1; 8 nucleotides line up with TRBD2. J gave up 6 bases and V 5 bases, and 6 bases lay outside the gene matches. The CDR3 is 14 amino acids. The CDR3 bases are TGTGCCAGCAGTCTCTCCGGGACTAGCAATGAGCAGTTCTTC. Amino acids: CASSLSGTSNEQFF.

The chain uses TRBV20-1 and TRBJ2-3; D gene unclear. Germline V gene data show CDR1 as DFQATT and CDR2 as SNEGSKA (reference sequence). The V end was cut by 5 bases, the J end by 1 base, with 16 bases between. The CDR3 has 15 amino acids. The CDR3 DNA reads TGCAGTGCTGGGAAGAATTACCCTGGCACAGATACGCAGTATTTT. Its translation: CSAGKNYPGTDTQYF.

The CDR3 region is CASSSSGRGYEQYF. The CDR3 DNA reads TGTGCCAGCAGCTCAAGCGGGAGAGGGTACGAGCAGTACTTC. V is TRBV5-4 and J is TRBJ2-7; the match to TRBD2 covers 8 bases. This CDR3 has 14 residues. The V gene's germline CDR1 is SGHNT and CDR2 YYREEE (reference sequence). Losses at the gene ends were 3 bases for V and 4 bases for J; bases not matched to a gene: 6.